A single T cell receptor beta chain is shown here with its context. The CDR3 totals 14 residues. V lost 2 bases to trimming and J lost 8 bases, with 12 bases between them. Germline CDR1 is SNHLY and CDR2 is FYNNEI. Profiling relied on immunoSEQ multiplex PCR, and the TCRdb table lists in-frame clones only, not all of them. The sample contains 55,000 to 90,000 clones, approximately 86% of which appear only once. This sample is part of a study of OX40 agonist ivuxolimab in advanced cancers. Across the whole study: Patients got intravenous ivuxolimab at 0.01 to 10 mg/kg every 2 weeks. Three partial responders included one hepatocellular carcinoma patient and two cutaneous melanoma patients.

The TCR comes from an adult with an advanced solid tumor such as melanoma, head and neck, liver or kidney cancer. The chain links TRBV2 to TRBJ1-4, with D hard to call. Sequenced here: CD4+ or CD8+ T cells sorted from blood, sampled in a trial of the OX40 agonist ivuxolimab. The CDR3 DNA follows: TGTGCCAGCAGTGAACGCCTGGCGCAGGAAAAACTGTTTTTT. Translated, it gives CASSERLAQEKLFF.